The 18 T cell receptor beta chains below were found in one sample sequenced in a study of post-analysis software for immune sequencing data (dated by TCRdb to the mid-2010s). General findings and caveats noted by the study authors: Patients showed significantly higher frequencies than controls for a handful of TRBV segments, among them TRBV5-6, TRBV5-1 and TRBV20-1.

No antigen has been identified for these receptors. Library generation was performed with PCR. Sequencing relied on an Illumina HiSeq 2500. Unique molecular identifiers were incorporated into TCR beta cDNA libraries to reduce PCR and sequencing biases. The public reads were quality trimmed at Q25 with fastp and then assembled into clones with MiXCR by TCRdb, keeping productive beta chains. Duplicate CDR3 protein sequences are folded into a single record with the most common DNA and genes. The sample table lists more than 450,000 distinct CDR3 sequences, about a third of them with a count of one. Of the sample, around 5.9% is held by the ten largest clones. The material sequenced was blood. The receptors were sampled from a girl under 18 with multiple sclerosis.

This clonotype was seen only a few times. This chain uses TRBV11-2 with TRBJ2-4, with D tentatively TRBD2 (7 bases). The CDR3 has 14 amino acids. V was trimmed by 5 bases and J by 13 bases, leaving 21 bases between them. Germline V gene sequence: CDR1 SGHAT, CDR2 FQNNGV. CDR3 loop: CASSPLVGGLLQYF. The DNA of the CDR3 is TGTGCCAGCAGCCCCCTCGTGGGGGGGCTCCTCCAGTACTTC.

This clonotype came up a few times. The chain combines TRBV20-1 with TRBJ2-4; 8 bases are shared with TRBD2. In germline, CDR1 is DFQATT, CDR2 SNEGSKA (reference sequence). The length of the CDR3 is 14 residues. With 3 bases clipped from V and 8 bases from J, the junction kept 9 bases outside the gene matches. The CDR3 nucleotides read TGCAGTGCTAGGAAAGCGGGGGAGCGGCACATTCAGTACTTC. This codes for CSARKAGERHIQYF.

The chain employs TRBV6-5 and TRBJ1-2, with D possibly matching TRBD1 (6 bases). CDR1 MNHEY and CDR2 SVGAGI come from the germline V gene. Trimming stripped 7 bases from V and 6 bases from J, with 21 bases between. The CDR3 consists of 15 residues. CDR3 coding DNA: TGTGCCAGCACAGACCCGGCTACAGGGACGGATGGCTACACCTTC. Protein product: CASTDPATGTDGYTF.

This chain uses TRBV7-2 with TRBJ1-2; D may be TRBD1 (5 bases). This CDR3 region has 14 residues. The germline gives CDR1 SGHTA, CDR2 FQGNSA. Trimming cost V 3 bases and J 4 bases, with 12 bases left between them. DNA for the CDR3: TGTGCCAGCAGCTTTGGCCCGACAGCCTATGGCTACACCTTC. Translated: CASSFGPTAYGYTF.

A word on this clonotype: Germline and junction disagree at one end, which may indicate a read error. The chain uses TRBV7-9 and TRBJ2-3; perhaps TRBD1 as D (6 bases). CDR1 is SEHNR and CDR2 is FQNEAQ in the germline V gene (reference sequence). The CDR3 length is 16 residues. Here the CDR3 DNA reads TGTGCCGGCAGCATCATCAAGGGGGTAGTTACAGATACGCAGTATTTT. It specifies CAGSIIKGVVTDTQYF.

This clonotype was detected only a few times. The CDR3 here is CASSPWGSDTQYF. CDR3 DNA sequence: TGCGCCAGCAGCCCTTGGGGCTCAGATACGCAGTATTTT. The chain combines TRBV4-1 with TRBJ2-3, with a weak D call TRBD1 (5 bases). CDR3 length: 13 amino acids. V gave up 4 bases and J gave up 4 bases, with 9 bases separating them. The germline gives CDR1 MGHRA, CDR2 YSYEKL.

The chain links TRBV5-5 to TRBJ1-1; no clear D gene. This CDR3 region has 14 residues. The V gene's germline CDR1 is SGHKS and CDR2 YYEKEE (reference sequence). V shed 4 bases and J shed 1 base, with 11 bases lying between them. The CDR3 reads CASSRRMANTEAFF. Here the CDR3 DNA reads TGTGCCAGCAGCCGTAGGATGGCGAACACTGAAGCTTTCTTT.

This clonotype appeared a few times. The V call is TRBV11-2, the J call TRBJ2-1, with 7 bases matching TRBD1. Germline V gives CDR1 SGHAT, CDR2 FQNNGV. V shed 4 bases, J shed 8 bases, and the junction held 11 bases outside the gene matches. The CDR3 spans 15 residues. CDR3 DNA sequence: TGTGCCAGCAGCTGGGGGCAGGGGGTGGGGGATGAGCAGTTCTTC. It encodes CASSWGQGVGDEQFF.

The chain recombines TRBV20-1 with TRBJ1-6; D possibly corresponds to TRBD1 (5 bases). Germline assignment: CDR1 DFQATT and CDR2 SNEGSKA (reference sequence). This CDR3 is 16 amino acids long. V was trimmed by 4 bases and J by 0 bases, leaving 13 bases between them. The CDR3 DNA follows: TGCAGTGCTACGGGACGGGGTAGCTCCTATAATTCACCCCTCCACTTT. This codes for CSATGRGSSYNSPLHF.

Details on this clonotype: This may come from a read error, since a much larger clone is one base off. This chain links TRBV5-1 with TRBJ2-5, with D possibly matching TRBD1 (6 bases). The CDR3 is 14 residues long. V was trimmed by 0 bases and J by 11 bases, leaving 17 bases between them. Germline lookup yields CDR1 SGHRS and CDR2 YFSETQ. CDR3 protein: CASSLDNVGDKQYF. The CDR3 nucleotides read TGCGCCAGCAGCTTGGATAACGTAGGGGACAAGCAGTACTTC.

The chain carries TRBV3-1 and TRBJ1-1; D unresolved. The CDR3 runs to 15 residues. CDR1 and CDR2 from the germline V gene are LGHDT and YNNKEL (reference sequence). The ends were cut back, 4 bases at V and 2 bases at J, with 14 bases in the middle. DNA for the CDR3: TGTGCCAGCAGCCCCAGATCCAGAACAAACACTGAAGCTTTCTTT. Protein product: CASSPRSRTNTEAFF.

V and J are TRBV20-1 and TRBJ1-1, with 10 bases that match TRBD1. Germline-derived CDR1 and CDR2 are DFQATT and SNEGSKA (reference sequence). CDR3 length equals 13 residues. Trimming at V came to 5 bases and at J to 0 bases, leaving 0 bases not matched to a gene. CDR3 DNA sequence: TGCAGTGCTGGACAGGGGGTGAACACTGAAGCTTTCTTT. It codes for CSAGQGVNTEAFF.

This clonotype was found a few times. J is TRBJ2-5 and V is TRBV24-1, with D hard to call. CDR1 and CDR2 from the germline V gene are KGHDR and SFDVKD. CDR3 length: 14 amino acids. Trimming stripped 0 bases from V and 4 bases from J, with 8 bases between. The CDR3 here is CATSDLRRSETQYF. CDR3 nucleotide sequence: TGTGCCACCAGTGATTTGCGGCGGTCAGAGACCCAGTACTTC.

This chain joins TRBV9 and TRBJ1-2; a possible D gene is TRBD1 (5 bases). V dropped 1 base and J dropped 8 bases, with 12 bases sitting between them. The CDR3 sequence is 13 residues long. Germline V lookup: CDR1 SGDLS, CDR2 YYNGEE. In nucleotides, the CDR3 is TGTGCCAGCAGCGTAAACGATTGGACAGGCTACACCTTC. Translated, it gives CASSVNDWTGYTF.

This clonotype showed up just a few times. The rearrangement uses TRBV4-1 and TRBJ2-1; 9 bases align to TRBD1. This CDR3 is 15 amino acids long. Trimming removed 4 bases from V and 6 bases from J; junction bases left unmatched: 7. Germline V CDR1 and CDR2: MGHRA, YSYEKL. The CDR3 region has the DNA TGCGCCAGCAGCCTCGCGGGACAGGGTAGCAATGAGCAGTTCTTC. It yields the protein CASSLAGQGSNEQFF.

The rearrangement links TRBV28 to TRBJ2-5; TRBD2 matches at 8 bases. Germline CDR1 reads MDHEN; CDR2 reads SYDVKM. The J segment lost 5 bases and the V segment lost 6 bases, leaving 5 bases of the junction unmatched. The CDR3 consists of 13 residues. In DNA, the CDR3 is TGTGCCAGCAGGCGGCGGGGGGTTGAGACCCAGTACTTC. Its translation: CASRRRGVETQYF.

In its sample, this clonotype was seen once. The rearrangement uses TRBV2 and TRBJ2-1, with 13 bases matching TRBD2. There are 16 residues in the CDR3. Germline V gene lookup returns CDR1 SNHLY and CDR2 FYNNEI. The J segment lost 7 bases and the V segment lost 3 bases, leaving 6 bases of the junction unmatched. The CDR3 loop reads CASSDGLAGEFNEQFF. The DNA for the CDR3 is TGTGCCAGCAGTGACGGACTAGCGGGGGAGTTTAATGAGCAGTTCTTC.

The chain has TRBV5-1 and TRBJ2-1; a weak D match, TRBD2 (5 bases). The ends were cut back, 4 bases at V and 10 bases at J, with 18 bases in the middle. Germline values: CDR1 SGHRS, CDR2 YFSETQ. This CDR3 has 14 amino acids. CDR3 DNA: TGCGCCAGCAGCGCGAAATATGACGGGGAAGAGCAGTTCTTC. It yields the protein CASSAKYDGEEQFF.